This entry describes one TCR beta chain. Its target is unknown. The CDR3 has 17 amino acids. Assay: immunoSEQ multiplex PCR; the TCRdb copy retains only in-frame clones and omits some. The top ten hold 1.3% of the sample, which has tens of thousands of clones, 84% seen once. The sample comes from a study of T cells in narcolepsy. Study-level points and caveats: Autoreactive HCRT-specific and TRIB2-specific clonotypes were marked in same-patient CSF-versus-blood CD4+ comparisons. Autoreactive clonotypes reportedly recurred in blood of same and different patients, not controls. Some memory CD4+ repertoires had no autoreactive clone sequences.

The rearrangement links TRBV21-1 to TRBJ2-4; the table gives TRBD1 as D, unverified against the DNA. TRBV21-1 constitutes a pseudogene. The receptor was derived from a human donor with narcolepsy. Sequences were obtained from CD45RA- memory CD4+ T cells from PBMCs. The CDR3, as DNA: TGTGCCAGCAGCTCACCAGGGGGAGGACTAGCCAAAAACATTCAGTACTTC. Translation: CASSSPGGGLAKNIQYF.